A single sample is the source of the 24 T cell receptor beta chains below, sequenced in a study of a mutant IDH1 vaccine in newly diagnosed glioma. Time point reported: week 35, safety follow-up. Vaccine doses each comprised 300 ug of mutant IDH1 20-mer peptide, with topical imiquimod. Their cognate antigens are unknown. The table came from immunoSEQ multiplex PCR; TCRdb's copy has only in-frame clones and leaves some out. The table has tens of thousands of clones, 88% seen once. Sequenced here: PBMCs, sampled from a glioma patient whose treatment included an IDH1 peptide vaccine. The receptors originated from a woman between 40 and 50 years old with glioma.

CDR3 region: CASSQDGERGYTF. The CDR3 nucleotides are TGTGCCAGCAGCCAAGACGGGGAGAGAGGCTACACCTTC. The chain links TRBV4-2 to TRBJ1-2; no reliable D call. CDR3 size: 13 residues. V was clipped by 0 bases and J by 8 bases, with 10 bases between them. CDR1 is LGHNA, CDR2 YNFKEQ, per germline.

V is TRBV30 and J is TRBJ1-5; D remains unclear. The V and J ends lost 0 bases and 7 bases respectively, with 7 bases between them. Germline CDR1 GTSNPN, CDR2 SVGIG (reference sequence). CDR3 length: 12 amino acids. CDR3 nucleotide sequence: TGTGCCTGGAGTGTACAGAGGCAGCCCCAGCATTTT. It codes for CAWSVQRQPQHF.

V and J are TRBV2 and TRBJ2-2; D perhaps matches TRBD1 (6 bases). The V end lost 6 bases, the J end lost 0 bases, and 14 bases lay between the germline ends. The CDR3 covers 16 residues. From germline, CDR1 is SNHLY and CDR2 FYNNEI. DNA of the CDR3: TGTGCCAGCAGCAGAGACAGGCCCGCGAACACCGGGGAGCTGTTTTTT. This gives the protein CASSRDRPANTGELFF.

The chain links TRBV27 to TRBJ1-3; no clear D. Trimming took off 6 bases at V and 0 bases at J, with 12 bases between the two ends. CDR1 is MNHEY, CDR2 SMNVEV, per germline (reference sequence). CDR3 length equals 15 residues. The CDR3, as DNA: TGTGCCAGCAGGGCGCCGGCGAGCTCTGGAAACACCATATATTTT. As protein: CASRAPASSGNTIYF.

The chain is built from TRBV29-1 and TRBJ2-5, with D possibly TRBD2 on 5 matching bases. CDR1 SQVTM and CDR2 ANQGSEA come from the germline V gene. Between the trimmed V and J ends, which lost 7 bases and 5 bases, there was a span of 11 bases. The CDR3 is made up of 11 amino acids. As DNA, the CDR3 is TGCAGCGCTCTGAAGCGGGAGACCCAGTACTTC. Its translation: CSALKRETQYF.

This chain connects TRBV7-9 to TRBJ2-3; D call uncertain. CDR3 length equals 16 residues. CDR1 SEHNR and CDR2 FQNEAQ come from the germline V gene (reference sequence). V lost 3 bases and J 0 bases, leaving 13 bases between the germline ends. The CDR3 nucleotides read TGTGCCAGCAGCTTGCAACTTACTGCTAGCACAGATACGCAGTATTTT. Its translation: CASSLQLTASTDTQYF.

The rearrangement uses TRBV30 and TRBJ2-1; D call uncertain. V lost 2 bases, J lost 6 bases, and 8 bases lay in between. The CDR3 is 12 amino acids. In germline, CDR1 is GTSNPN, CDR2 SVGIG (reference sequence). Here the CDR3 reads CAWSKEPNEQFF. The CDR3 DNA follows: TGTGCCTGGAGTAAAGAGCCCAATGAGCAGTTCTTC.

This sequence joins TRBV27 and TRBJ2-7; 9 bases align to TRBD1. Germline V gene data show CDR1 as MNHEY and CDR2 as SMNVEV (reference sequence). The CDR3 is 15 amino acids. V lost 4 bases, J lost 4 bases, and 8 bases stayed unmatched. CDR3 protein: CASSSPDRGGYEQYF. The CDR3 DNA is TGTGCCAGCAGTTCTCCGGACAGGGGAGGATACGAGCAGTACTTC.

CDR3 nucleotide sequence: TGTGCCAGCAGTCCGAGGGGGGGCAATCAGCCCCAGCATTTT. As protein: CASSPRGGNQPQHF. V usage is TRBV27 and J usage is TRBJ1-5; D is possibly TRBD1 (6 bases). Trimming took off 5 bases at V and 2 bases at J, with 10 bases between the two ends. The CDR3 extends over 14 amino acids. In germline, CDR1 is MNHEY, CDR2 SMNVEV (reference sequence).

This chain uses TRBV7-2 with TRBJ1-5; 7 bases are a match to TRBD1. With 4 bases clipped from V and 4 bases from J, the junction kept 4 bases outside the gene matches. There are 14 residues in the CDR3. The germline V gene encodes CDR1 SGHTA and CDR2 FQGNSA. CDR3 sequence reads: CASSSHRGNQPQHF. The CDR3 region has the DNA TGTGCCAGCAGCTCGCACAGGGGAAATCAGCCCCAGCATTTT.

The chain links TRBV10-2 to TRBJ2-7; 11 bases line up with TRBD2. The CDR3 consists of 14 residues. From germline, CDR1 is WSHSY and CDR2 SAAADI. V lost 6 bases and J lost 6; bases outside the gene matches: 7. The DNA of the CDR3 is TGCGCCAGCAGCATAGCGGGGGGGCGAGGCGAGCAGTACTTC. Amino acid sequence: CASSIAGGRGEQYF.

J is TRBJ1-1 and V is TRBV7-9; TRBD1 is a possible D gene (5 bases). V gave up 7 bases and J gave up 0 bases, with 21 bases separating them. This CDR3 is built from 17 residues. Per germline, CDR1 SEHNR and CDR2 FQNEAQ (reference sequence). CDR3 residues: CASTHRGREGMNTEAFF. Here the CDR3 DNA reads TGTGCCAGCACCCACCGGGGCAGGGAGGGAATGAACACTGAAGCTTTCTTT.

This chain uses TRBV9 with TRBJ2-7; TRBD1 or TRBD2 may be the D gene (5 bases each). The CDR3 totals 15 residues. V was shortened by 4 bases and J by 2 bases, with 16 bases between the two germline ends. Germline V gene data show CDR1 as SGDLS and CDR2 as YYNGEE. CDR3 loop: CASSLLGTPTYEQYF. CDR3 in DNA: TGTGCCAGCAGCTTGCTAGGGACGCCGACCTACGAGCAGTACTTC.

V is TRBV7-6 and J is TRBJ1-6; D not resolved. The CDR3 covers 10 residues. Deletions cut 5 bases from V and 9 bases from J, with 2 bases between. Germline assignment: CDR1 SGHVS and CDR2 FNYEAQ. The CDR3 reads CASSLSPLHF. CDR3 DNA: TGTGCCAGCAGCCTTTCACCCCTCCACTTT. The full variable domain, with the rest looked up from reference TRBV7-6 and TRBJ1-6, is GAGVSQSPRYKVTKRGQDVALRCDPISGHVSLYWYRQALGQGPEFLTYFNYEAQQDKSGLPNDRFSAERPEGSISTLTIQRTEQRDSAMYRCASSLSPLHFGNGTRLTVT.

For the CDR3, the DNA is TGTGCCAGCGTGGTTTCTAGCGGGGCCACCGGGGAGCTGTTTTTT. Amino acids: CASVVSSGATGELFF. V and J are TRBV6-1 and TRBJ2-2; 9 nucleotides match TRBD2. The CDR3 totals 15 residues. The J segment lost 4 bases and the V segment lost 8 bases, leaving 8 bases of the junction unmatched. Germline V gene data show CDR1 as MNHNS and CDR2 as SASEGT.

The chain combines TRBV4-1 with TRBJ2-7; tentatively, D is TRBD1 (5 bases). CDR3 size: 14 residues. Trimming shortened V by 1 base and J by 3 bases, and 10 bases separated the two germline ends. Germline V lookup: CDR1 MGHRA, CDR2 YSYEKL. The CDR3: CASSQGTDIYEQYF. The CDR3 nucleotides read TGCGCCAGCAGCCAAGGGACGGACATCTACGAGCAGTACTTC.

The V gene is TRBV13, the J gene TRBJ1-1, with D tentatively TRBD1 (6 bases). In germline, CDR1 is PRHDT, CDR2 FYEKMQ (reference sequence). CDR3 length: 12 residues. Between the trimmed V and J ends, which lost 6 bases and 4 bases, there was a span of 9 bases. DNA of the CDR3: TGTGCCAGCAGAAAAGGGGGCACTGAAGCTTTCTTT. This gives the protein CASRKGGTEAFF.

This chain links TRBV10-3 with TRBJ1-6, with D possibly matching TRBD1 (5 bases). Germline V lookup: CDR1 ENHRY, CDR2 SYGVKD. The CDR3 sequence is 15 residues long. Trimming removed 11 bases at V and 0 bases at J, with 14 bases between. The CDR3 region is CAPWGVSSYNSPLHF. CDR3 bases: TGTGCCCCGTGGGGGGTTAGCTCCTATAATTCACCCCTCCACTTT.

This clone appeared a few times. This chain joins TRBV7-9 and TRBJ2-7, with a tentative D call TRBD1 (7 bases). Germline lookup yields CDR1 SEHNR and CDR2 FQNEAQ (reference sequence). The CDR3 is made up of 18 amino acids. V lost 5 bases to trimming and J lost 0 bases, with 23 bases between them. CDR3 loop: CASSPPDYRRGLSYEQYF. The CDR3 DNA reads TGTGCCAGCAGCCCTCCTGACTATCGGAGGGGGCTCTCCTACGAGCAGTACTTC. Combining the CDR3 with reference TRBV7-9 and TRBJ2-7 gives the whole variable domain DTGVSQNPRHKITKRGQNVTFRCDPISEHNRLYWYRQTLGQGPEFLTYFQNEAQLEKSRLLSDRFSAERPKGSFSTLEIQRTEQGDSAMYLCASSPPDYRRGLSYEQYFGPGTRLTVT.

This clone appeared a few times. CDR3 in DNA: TGTGCCAGCAGTCCGGACAGGAGTACTGAAGCTTTCTTT. Translating gives CASSPDRSTEAFF. V and J are TRBV6-5 and TRBJ1-1; 7 bases are shared with TRBD1. After removal of 5 bases from V and 5 bases from J, the junction contained 5 bases not matched to a gene. The CDR3 is made up of 13 amino acids. Germline V gene sequence: CDR1 MNHEY, CDR2 SVGAGI.

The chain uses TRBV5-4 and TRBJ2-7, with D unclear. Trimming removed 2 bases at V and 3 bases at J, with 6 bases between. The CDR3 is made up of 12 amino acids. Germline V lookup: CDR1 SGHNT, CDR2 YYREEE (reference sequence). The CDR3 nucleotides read TGTGCCAGCAGCTTTGACGGCTACGAGCAGTACTTC. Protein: CASSFDGYEQYF.

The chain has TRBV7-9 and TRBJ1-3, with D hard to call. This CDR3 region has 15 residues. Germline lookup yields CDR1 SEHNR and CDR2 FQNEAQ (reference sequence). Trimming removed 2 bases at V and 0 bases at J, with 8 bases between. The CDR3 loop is CASSLLQSSGNTIYF. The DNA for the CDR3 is TGTGCCAGCAGCTTACTTCAGAGCTCTGGAAACACCATATATTTT. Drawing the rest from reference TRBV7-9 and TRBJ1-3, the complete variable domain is DTGVSQNPRHKITKRGQNVTFRCDPISEHNRLYWYRQTLGQGPEFLTYFQNEAQLEKSRLLSDRFSAERPKGSFSTLEIQRTEQGDSAMYLCASSLLQSSGNTIYFGEGSWLTVV.

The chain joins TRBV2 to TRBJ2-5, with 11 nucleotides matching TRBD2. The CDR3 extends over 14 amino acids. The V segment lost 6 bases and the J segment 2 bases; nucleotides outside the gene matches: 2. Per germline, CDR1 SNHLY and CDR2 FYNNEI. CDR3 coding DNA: TGTGCCAGCAGCGCTAGCGGGGGGCAAGAGACCCAGTACTTC. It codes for CASSASGGQETQYF.

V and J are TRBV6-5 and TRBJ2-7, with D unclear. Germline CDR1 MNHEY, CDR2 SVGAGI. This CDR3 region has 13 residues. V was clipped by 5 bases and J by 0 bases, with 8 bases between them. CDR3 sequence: CASSPTASYEQYF. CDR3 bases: TGTGCCAGCAGTCCCACAGCCTCCTACGAGCAGTACTTC.